The 24 T cell receptor beta chains given below trace back to one sample, sequenced in a study of shared clonotypes between healthy human individuals. The data were produced by immunoSEQ multiplex PCR, yet TCRdb's version contains in-frame clones alone and is incomplete. The data contain a few million clones, 90% to 95% of them singletons. The material sequenced was naive CD4+ T cells sorted from blood. Subset defined: CD45RA+ positively selected. These receptors originate from a man between 18 and 29 years old in good health.

The V gene is TRBV19, the J gene TRBJ2-7; a possible D gene is TRBD1 (6 bases). The germline gives CDR1 LNHDA, CDR2 SQIVND (reference sequence). CDR3 size: 14 residues. V lost 3 bases and J 0 bases, leaving 9 bases between the germline ends. The CDR3 region is CASSMQGSSYEQYF. Written as DNA, the CDR3 is TGTGCCAGTAGTATGCAGGGGAGCTCCTACGAGCAGTACTTC. The full variable domain, in which reference TRBV19 and TRBJ2-7 provide the parts outside the CDR3, is DGGITQSPKYLFRKEGQNVTLSCEQNLNHDAMYWYRQDPGQGLRLIYYSQIVNDFQKGDIAEGYSVSREKKESFPLTVTSAQKNPTAFYLCASSMQGSSYEQYFGPGTRLTVT.

The chain has TRBV14 and TRBJ2-1, with D possibly being TRBD2 (6 bases). The CDR3 totals 13 residues. The V end lost 0 bases, the J end lost 9 bases, and 9 bases lay between the germline ends. Germline V gene lookup returns CDR1 SGHDN and CDR2 FVKESK. This CDR3 reads CASSQERGLEQFF. The CDR3 region has the DNA TGTGCCAGCAGCCAAGAACGGGGACTTGAGCAGTTCTTC.

The J gene is TRBJ2-5, the V gene TRBV5-1; no firm D call. V was pared by 4 bases and J by 5 bases, with 15 bases between. The CDR3 consists of 14 residues. Germline assignment: CDR1 SGHRS and CDR2 YFSETQ. The DNA of the CDR3 is TGCGCCAGCAGCCTTGGCCGGAACCCGGAGACCCAGTACTTC. It codes for CASSLGRNPETQYF. Supplemented by reference TRBV5-1 and TRBJ2-5, the full variable domain reads KAGVTQTPRYLIKTRGQQVTLSCSPISGHRSVSWYQQTPGQGLQFLFEYFSETQRNKGNFPGRFSGRQFSNSRSEMNVSTLELGDSALYLCASSLGRNPETQYFGPGTRLLVL.

The chain is built from TRBV6-1 and TRBJ2-7; D possibly corresponds to TRBD1 (6 bases). Germline CDR1 is MNHNS and CDR2 is SASEGT. V was cut by 6 bases and J by 2 bases, with 14 bases left in between. The CDR3 extends over 14 amino acids. The CDR3 region is CASRATGPTYEQYF. For the CDR3, the DNA is TGTGCCAGCAGGGCGACAGGCCCCACCTACGAGCAGTACTTC.

Only one count was recorded for this clone. The chain combines TRBV11-2 with TRBJ2-1; unclear D gene. CDR3 length: 13 residues. V was clipped by 5 bases and J by 0 bases, with 5 bases between them. CDR1 and CDR2 (germline): SGHAT, FQNNGV. The DNA of the CDR3 is TGTGCCAGCAGCCTTAGCTCCTACAATGAGCAGTTCTTC. Its translation: CASSLSSYNEQFF.

The rearrangement links TRBV14 to TRBJ2-2; D may correspond to TRBD1 or TRBD2 (5 bases each). V lost 5 bases, J lost 2 bases, and 9 bases lay in between. This CDR3 has 14 amino acids. Germline lookup yields CDR1 SGHDN and CDR2 FVKESK. As DNA, the CDR3 is TGTGCCAGCAGCTTGGGACCAAACACCGGGGAGCTGTTTTTT. Translating it yields CASSLGPNTGELFF.

CDR3 nucleotide sequence: TGTGCCAGCAGCCAAGACAGGGGGCTGTACGAGCAGTACTTC. Translation: CASSQDRGLYEQYF. The chain is built from TRBV14 and TRBJ2-7, with 8 positions matching TRBD1. V was pared by 0 bases and J by 4 bases, with 2 bases of the junction left unmatched. This CDR3 comprises 14 residues. Germline V CDR1 and CDR2: SGHDN, FVKESK. The full variable domain, rest sourced from reference TRBV14 and TRBJ2-7, is EAGVTQFPSHSVIEKGQTVTLRCDPISGHDNLYWYRRVMGKEIKFLLHFVKESKQDESGMPNNRFLAERTGGTYSTLKVQPAELEDSGVYFCASSQDRGLYEQYFGPGTRLTVT.

The V call is TRBV4-3, the J call TRBJ2-3, with no clear D. The V and J ends lost 3 bases and 2 bases respectively, with 12 bases between them. Looked up from germline, CDR1 is LGHNA and CDR2 is YSLEER. CDR3 size: 15 residues. DNA of the CDR3: TGCGCCAGCAGCCAGGCCGTAACAATCACAGATACGCAGTATTTT. Amino acids: CASSQAVTITDTQYF.

This clone was picked up one time. The chain has TRBV2 and TRBJ2-3, with D tentatively TRBD1 or TRBD2 (5 bases each). Germline CDR1 is SNHLY and CDR2 is FYNNEI. The CDR3 is made up of 14 amino acids. Trimming cost V 8 bases and J 0 bases, with 12 bases left between them. The CDR3 reads CASGGASSTDTQYF. In DNA, the CDR3 is TGTGCCAGCGGGGGAGCATCTAGCACAGATACGCAGTATTTT.

This sequence joins TRBV9 and TRBJ2-7, with a weak D call TRBD1 (5 bases). The CDR3 length is 15 residues. Germline lookup yields CDR1 SGDLS and CDR2 YYNGEE. The ends were cut back, 4 bases at V and 2 bases at J, with 16 bases in the middle. The CDR3 sequence: CASSPTVQITYEQYF. The CDR3 nucleotides are TGTGCCAGCAGCCCGACAGTCCAGATAACCTACGAGCAGTACTTC.

This chain uses TRBV21-1 with TRBJ1-2. TRBV21-1 is designated a pseudogene. This CDR3 comprises 16 residues. The CDR3 DNA is TGTGCCAGCAGCAAAGGGATTTTAAGAACAAACTATGGCTACACCTTC. Protein: CASSKGILRTNYGYTF.

This sequence joins TRBV27 and TRBJ2-3; D not certain. Germline CDR1 and CDR2: MNHEY and SMNVEV (reference sequence). The CDR3 is 15 amino acids. Trimming stripped 6 bases from V and 3 bases from J, with 16 bases between. CDR3 loop: CASSLGSLSTDTQYF. For the CDR3, the DNA is TGTGCCAGCAGCCTTGGTAGTCTAAGTACAGATACGCAGTATTTT.

This sequence joins TRBV19 and TRBJ1-4, with a tentative D call TRBD1 (6 bases). The germline CDR1 and CDR2 sequences are LNHDA and SQIVND (reference sequence). Trimming took 4 bases from V and 6 from J, leaving 18 bases between them. The CDR3 runs to 16 residues. The CDR3 here is CASSTSRGGGYEKLFF. CDR3 bases: TGTGCCAGTAGTACATCCAGGGGAGGAGGGTATGAAAAACTGTTTTTT.

CDR3 region: CALRGGMNTEAFF. The CDR3 region has the DNA TGTGCCCTCCGTGGGGGCATGAACACTGAAGCTTTCTTT. V usage is TRBV6-1 and J usage is TRBJ1-1, with D tentatively TRBD1 (6 bases). V lost 11 bases and J lost 0, with 13 bases in between. This CDR3 comprises 13 residues. The germline V gene encodes CDR1 MNHNS and CDR2 SASEGT.

This clone appeared a single time. Written as DNA, the CDR3 is TGTGCCAGCAGTCTCCTCGTAGCGGGGCAAGAGACCCAGTACTTC. Amino acid sequence: CASSLLVAGQETQYF. The rearrangement joins TRBV28 to TRBJ2-5; 8 bases are a match to TRBD2. This CDR3 has 15 residues. Per the germline V gene, CDR1 is MDHEN and CDR2 is SYDVKM. V lost 5 bases to trimming and J lost 2 bases; unmatched junction nucleotides: 7.

The genes are TRBV7-8 and TRBJ2-7; D is unclear. The CDR3 runs to 14 residues. Germline-derived CDR1 and CDR2 are SGHVS and FQNEAQ. V dropped 3 bases and J dropped 3 bases, with 12 bases sitting between them. In DNA, the CDR3 is TGTGCCAGCAGCTTCTTAGACTGGGGCTACGAGCAGTACTTC. Translation gives CASSFLDWGYEQYF.

This chain links TRBV4-1 with TRBJ2-4; D not resolved. The V and J ends lost 0 bases and 0 bases respectively, with 12 bases between them. The CDR3 has 17 residues. Germline V CDR1 and CDR2: MGHRA, YSYEKL. The CDR3: CASSQDMDVVAKNIQYF. CDR3 in DNA: TGCGCCAGCAGCCAAGATATGGACGTAGTAGCCAAAAACATTCAGTACTTC.

A word on this clone: Compared with germline, one end of the junction differs, possibly owing to a read error. This chain uses TRBV10-3 with TRBJ1-4; 9 bases agree with TRBD1. CDR3 length equals 17 residues. Germline values: CDR1 ENHRY, CDR2 SYGVKD. The CDR3 reads CAISESTGGATSEKLFF. CDR3 DNA: TGTGCCATCAGTGAGTCAACAGGGGGCGCGACTAGTGAAAAACTGTTTTTT.

The chain uses TRBV18 and TRBJ2-3; 12 bases map to TRBD2. CDR3 length equals 15 residues. Per the germline V gene, CDR1 is KGHSH and CDR2 is LQKENI. With 1 base clipped from V and 5 bases from J, the junction kept 1 base outside the gene matches. The CDR3, as DNA: TGTGCCAGCTCACCACTGACTAGCGGGGGAGATACGCAGTATTTT. Protein: CASSPLTSGGDTQYF.

This chain uses TRBV18 with TRBJ2-5, with D uncertain. Germline loops: CDR1 KGHSH, CDR2 LQKENI. The CDR3 length is 14 residues. The V and J ends lost 3 bases and 5 bases respectively, with 13 bases between them. In DNA form, the CDR3 reads TGTGCCAGCTCACCCCAGCAGTCTGGGGAGACCCAGTACTTC. Residues: CASSPQQSGETQYF.

Comment on this clone: In the same sample, other DNA sequences code for this CDR3. V gene TRBV19 combines with J gene TRBJ1-1; D is uncertain. Germline V gene data show CDR1 as LNHDA and CDR2 as SQIVND (reference sequence). CDR3 length: 15 residues. V lost 0 bases and J lost 4, with 12 bases in between. The CDR3 loop is CASSIEAGRSTEAFF. In DNA, the CDR3 is TGTGCCAGTAGTATAGAGGCGGGGAGGTCCACTGAAGCTTTCTTT. The whole variable domain, remainder taken from reference TRBV19 and TRBJ1-1, is DGGITQSPKYLFRKEGQNVTLSCEQNLNHDAMYWYRQDPGQGLRLIYYSQIVNDFQKGDIAEGYSVSREKKESFPLTVTSAQKNPTAFYLCASSIEAGRSTEAFFGQGTRLTVV.

The V call is TRBV5-5, the J call TRBJ2-3; 8 nucleotides match TRBD2. Germline V gene data show CDR1 as SGHKS and CDR2 as YYEKEE (reference sequence). V shed 0 bases and J 8 bases; nucleotides not matched to a gene: 8. This CDR3 region has 15 residues. The CDR3 bases are TGTGCCAGCAGCTTGGACTTGCGGGGGGCAGGTACGCAGTATTTT. This sequence encodes CASSLDLRGAGTQYF.

This chain joins TRBV30 and TRBJ1-5; D is unclear. Germline V CDR1 and CDR2: GTSNPN, SVGIG (reference sequence). V lost 0 bases to trimming and J lost 0 bases, with 12 bases between them. The CDR3 is 16 residues long. CDR3 DNA sequence: TGTGCCTGGAGTGTGGTCAGCGGGATTAGCAATCAGCCCCAGCATTTT. Translating it yields CAWSVVSGISNQPQHF.

V gene TRBV9 combines with J gene TRBJ2-5; the match to TRBD2 covers 13 bases. With V trimmed by 6 bases and J by 5 bases, 10 bases remained unmatched. The CDR3 totals 16 residues. Germline values: CDR1 SGDLS, CDR2 YYNGEE. The CDR3 bases are TGTGCCAGCACCCAAGGGGGACTAGCGGGATGGGAGACCCAGTACTTC. Protein product: CASTQGGLAGWETQYF.